This T cell receptor beta chain was recovered during a study of cytomegalovirus exposure and HLA in healthy donors (dated by TCRdb to between 2016 and 2019). Regarding the study in general: An earlier analysis of about 560 of the donors reported about 300 Gb of sequence data and 117 million unique TCR beta sequences obtained from about 170 million T cells. About 300 gigabases of sequencing data and 75 million to 85 million unique TCR sequences made up an early release that covered several hundred HLA-typed donors. Among the roughly 390 genotyped donors, approximately 81% belonged to the genetic ancestry cluster associated with self-reported Caucasian donors. The aim of the study was to test whether cataloging public T cell receptors could identify signatures of past pathogen exposure. Using immunosequencing, the study profiled T cell repertoires from 550 to 750 subjects and related those repertoires to cytomegalovirus serostatus. Besides the first cohort of roughly 640 subjects, a separate validation cohort made up of about 120 different subjects was used. To predict cytomegalovirus infection status, the study brought together high-throughput TCR immunosequencing, statistical association of individual TCRs with disease status, and machine learning. A later analysis re-analyzed previously published TCR beta repertoires from 600 to 850 donors and added high-resolution HLA genotyping to study TCR occurrence patterns. The later analysis used no new phenotypic data to find candidate immune exposures, relying instead on TCR beta sequences and their occurrence across donors. An earlier analysis of around 640 of the donors used high-throughput TCR beta sequencing to judge whether each TCR beta V gene segment behaved as functional or pseudogenic. Donor age, sex, ethnicity and CMV serostatus were collected together with the repertoire data. In a later genetic analysis, genome-wide SNP genotypes for about three fifths of the 666 donors were used, and that subset was treated as a discovery cohort. All discovery cohort repertoires had been generated using a single sequencing platform. Both class I and class II loci were covered by HLA typing, at four-digit resolution. Typing coverage varied by locus: roughly 629-630 donors for A, B, C, DRB1 and DQB1; more than 500 for DQA1; over 600 for DPA1; 400 to 480 for DPB1. Roughly five DR-DQ haplotypes were handled as single units for association and clustering, since linkage in the cohort was strong. Among around 400 genotyped donors of the cohort, an average of approximately 200,000 unique TCR beta nucleotide sequences was sequenced per donor, of which 15% to 20% were non-productive. Broader findings and caveats from the paper: In a later analysis, HLA-associated TCR beta chains showed more clonal expansion and lower generation probabilities than non-associated chains that were equally common. Because counts were too low, 15 to 20 rarely observed V segments, including chromosome 9 orphons, were excluded from the earlier analysis of roughly 580 of the donors. In an earlier analysis of more than 450 of the donors, most TCR beta V segments were observed in productive rearrangements about 87% or about 30% of the time, broadly matching IMGT annotations. Immune exposure information for the cohort was limited to CMV serostatus. In a later analysis, several top co-occurrence clusters were reported to appear linked to parvovirus B19, influenza, CMV and Epstein-Barr virus. A later genetic analysis associated a missense DCLRE1C variant with V-gene and J-gene trimming of TCR beta chains, and an independent cohort replicated the association. When HLA alleles, especially DR and DQ, strongly co-occurred, TCR associations were difficult to assign to individual alleles. The 87-base-pair reads could not distinguish some IMGT-functional V segments, including TRBV6-2 and TRBV6-3, so those segments were excluded. The classifier was reported to diagnose cytomegalovirus status with high specificity and sensitivity in both the original and validation cohorts. In a later analysis, over 15,000 TCR beta sequences were associated with specific HLA alleles at a false discovery rate of 0.05. In this cohort, only TCR beta chains were sequenced, and detectable features were limited by the absence of alpha or paired-chain data. In vitro tests confirmed that a few of the cytomegalovirus-associated TCR beta chains recognize cytomegalovirus antigens. Correlated functional status among segregating V segments might reflect linkage disequilibrium, but an unknown experimental factor could not be ruled out. In a later genetic analysis, fewer N-insertions in productive TCRs were reported among donors in an Asian-associated ancestry cluster than the approximately 710-donor mean. A further reported finding was that TCR beta sequences accurately predicted the HLA-A and HLA-B alleles for most subjects in the first cohort. The authors suggested that the approach could potentially be generalized to other disease states and immunological phenotypes. A cluster of highly shared sequence variants was judged likely to be a technical artifact of the sequencing pipeline. Most TCR sequences were seen in very few donors, while some public TCRs were found in many individuals. HLA typing was unavailable for some donors at each locus, so association tests used only the typed subset. In a later analysis, the rate of TCR association differed among HLA loci, with DRB1 alleles having the most associated TCRs and HLA-C alleles having the fewest. The presence/absence analyses assumed that sequencing depth was roughly uniform across donors, and that assumption may not be true. According to a later analysis, most CMV-associated TCR beta chains appeared to be HLA-restricted, and the HLA associations seemed to be driven largely by CMV exposure. The study listed over 150 TCR beta chains as associated with cytomegalovirus.

Reading from cysteine to phenylalanine, the CDR3 counts 15 amino acids. Only the CDR3 part of the read is kept: 45 bases, read in frame from the first base. V and J are truncated by 0 bases and 1 base respectively, leaving an intervening sequence of 8 bases. CDR1 and CDR2, per the germline V gene, are SGDLS and YYNGEE. Comments on this clone: Its antigen has not been determined. Base qualities are not provided; no much larger clone lies one nucleotide away.

In total, over 600 healthy bone marrow donors made up the cohort. At the time of sampling, all cohort members were nominally healthy, though unrecorded immune exposures were likely present. The donor tested CMV seropositive, placing the donor among the 250 to 350 seropositive members of the cohort. A peripheral blood sample was provided by each donor, and peripheral blood mononuclear cells were used for TCR beta sequencing. Genomic DNA was extracted from the blood cell samples with the Qiagen DNeasy Blood Extraction Kit. The library was produced with the immunoSEQ multiplex PCR assay. For the multiplex PCR, a mixture combining 60 forward primers for TCR Vbeta segments and 13 reverse primers for TCR Jbeta segments was used. The CDR3 region of rearranged TCR beta genes was amplified from genomic DNA by a multiplex PCR assay. Amplified TCR beta libraries were sequenced as 87-base-pair reads on the Illumina HiSeq System. Regarding the original processing steps: A later analysis tallied about 77 million unique TCR beta chains across the 700 or so repertoires, and around 12 million of those chains were shared by two or more donors. A nearest-neighbor algorithm error-corrected the raw reads and collapsed the reads into unique sequences, merging closely related sequences to remove PCR and sequencing errors. V, D and J gene segments were assigned by aligning CDR3 sequences to IMGT reference sequences. For a sequence to be retained, at least a six-nucleotide match to both a V gene segment and a J gene segment was required. A rearrangement counted as productive if the CDR3 had no stop codons and remained in frame with V and J, and every other rearrangement counted as non-productive. Following IMGT convention, CDR3 was defined as the stretch from the second conserved V-encoded cysteine up to the conserved J-encoded phenylalanine. Sequences without an unambiguous match to a single V gene segment were excluded from the earlier analysis of a few hundred of the donors. In an earlier analysis of more than 500 of the donors, a V segment was called functional when productive rearrangements were above 56.7%, and segregating when the standard deviation between donors exceeded 5%. A statistical classification framework was built for diagnosing cytomegalovirus status from the catalog of TCR beta chain sequences. V and J gene assignment, in a later analysis, came from comparing TCR nucleotide sequences with IMGT/GENE-DB human TR gene sequences. In a later analysis, CDR3 sequences and most-parsimonious VDJ recombination scenarios were assigned using the TCRdist pipeline. A later analysis defined each TCR beta chain by its CDR3 amino acid sequence plus V-gene family, and excluded reads lacking a unique V-gene family. In a later analysis, 450 to 600 highly shared, low-generation-probability nucleotide sequences were removed to address suspected cross-contamination and a sequencing artifact. In a later analysis, a clonal expansion index for each public chain was calculated from normalized within-repertoire ranks of inferred template counts. In a later analysis, generation probabilities were computed with a VDJ recombination model fitted to out-of-frame rearrangements, and the resulting probabilities were checked against IGoR. In a later analysis, TCR-TCR, TCR-HLA and TCR-CMV co-occurrence was scored with hypergeometric tests, and a repertoire-size bias correction was applied to TCR pairs. In a later analysis, false discovery rates were estimated by permuting HLA or CMV assignments 20 times. In a later analysis, co-occurring TCRs were grouped using DBSCAN, and TCRdist sequence similarity was added for clustering within HLA-allele-positive subsets. Repertoires with fewer than 30,000 or more than 120,000 public chains were left out of co-occurrence clustering, as were about five repertoires with anomalous nucleotide sharing. TCRdb retrieved this table from immuneACCESS and kept in-frame rearrangements only. Not all clones are present; in checked studies, unresolved V genes account for under half, and no reason is known for the remainder. V and J calls and clone size are those listed in that table; D and trimming were worked out from the DNA. The sample yields about 180,000 clones; around 80% were counted once. The ten biggest clones cover around 1.4% of the sample.

Recombination joined TRBV9 with TRBJ2-1; no D segment can be confidently identified. Input material: PBMCs. The receptor comes from a girl between 10 and 17 years old in good health and CMV-seropositive. CDR3 region: CASSVGGGSYNEQFF. In nucleotide form, the sequence is TGTGCCAGCAGCGTAGGTGGCGGTTCCTACAATGAGCAGTTCTTC.